The T cell receptor (beta chain) under discussion was sequenced for a study of blood T cell repertoires in COVID-19. This CDR3 spans 15 amino acids. The ends were cut back, 7 bases at V and 2 bases at J, with 17 bases in the middle. Germline V gives CDR1 LNHDA, CDR2 SQIVND (reference sequence). The data were produced by immunoSEQ multiplex PCR, yet TCRdb's version contains in-frame clones alone and is incomplete. The sample lists approximately 44,000 clones, around 92% occurring once. V is TRBV19 and J is TRBJ2-5; possible D gene TRBD1, 6 bases. The sequenced material came from peripheral blood. The receptor was derived from a human donor in a cohort sampled during active COVID-19. The CDR3 here is CASTRTGLGQETQYF. In DNA, the CDR3 is TGTGCCAGTACCCGAACAGGGCTGGGACAAGAGACCCAGTACTTC.